This T cell receptor beta chain was recorded in a study of cytomegalovirus exposure and HLA in healthy donors. PCR used 60 Vbeta primers and 13 Jbeta primers. Data came from immunoSEQ multiplex PCR; TCRdb stores just in-frame clones and leaves some out. The data hold under 200,000 clones, with 79% observed a single time. Findings and limits, study-wide: In a later analysis, HLA-associated beta chains showed higher expansion and lower generation probabilities than comparable chains. It was only CMV serostatus that was available as immune exposure information.

This clone was counted between two and nine times. Its antigen is not known. Sequenced input: PBMCs. The receptor comes from a woman aged 25 to 39 in good health and CMV-seropositive.

This CDR3 is CASSSLEGAATGELFF. Written as DNA, the CDR3 is TGTGCCAGCAGCTCCTTGGAGGGGGCGGCCACCGGGGAGCTGTTTTTT. The chain links TRBV7-7 to TRBJ2-2, with D tentatively TRBD1 (7 bases). Trimming pared 4 bases from V and 4 bases from J, leaving 16 bases between. The CDR3 spans 16 residues. Looked up from germline, CDR1 is SSHAT and CDR2 is FNYEAQ (reference sequence).